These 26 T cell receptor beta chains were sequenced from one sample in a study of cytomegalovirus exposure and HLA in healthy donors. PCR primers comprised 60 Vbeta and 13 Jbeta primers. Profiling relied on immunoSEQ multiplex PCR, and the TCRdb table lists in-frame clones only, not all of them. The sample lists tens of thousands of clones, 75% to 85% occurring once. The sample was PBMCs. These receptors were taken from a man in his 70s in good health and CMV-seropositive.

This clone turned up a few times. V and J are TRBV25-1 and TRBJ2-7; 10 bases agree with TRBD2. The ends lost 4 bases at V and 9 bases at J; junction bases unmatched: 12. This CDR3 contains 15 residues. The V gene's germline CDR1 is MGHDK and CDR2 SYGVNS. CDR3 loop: CASSGTPSGGRVQYF. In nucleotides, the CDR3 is TGTGCCAGCAGTGGAACTCCTAGCGGGGGTCGAGTGCAGTACTTC.

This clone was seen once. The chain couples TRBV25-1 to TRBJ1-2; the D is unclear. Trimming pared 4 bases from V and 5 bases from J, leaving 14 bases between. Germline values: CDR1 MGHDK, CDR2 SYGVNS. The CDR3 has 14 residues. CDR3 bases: TGTGCCAGCAGTGGGACCGGGAGAGTGTATGGCTACACCTTC. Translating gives CASSGTGRVYGYTF.

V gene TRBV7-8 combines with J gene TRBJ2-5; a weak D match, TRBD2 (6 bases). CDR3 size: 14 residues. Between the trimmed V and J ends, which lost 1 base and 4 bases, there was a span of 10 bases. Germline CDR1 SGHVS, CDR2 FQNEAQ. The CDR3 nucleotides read TGTGCCAGCAGCTTAGGGTCAGCGGGAGAGACCCAGTACTTC. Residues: CASSLGSAGETQYF. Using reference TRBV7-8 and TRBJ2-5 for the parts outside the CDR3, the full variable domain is GAGVSQSPRYKVAKRGQDVALRCDPISGHVSLFWYQQALGQGPEFLTYFQNEAQLDKSGLPSDRFFAERPEGSVSTLKIQRTQQEDSAVYLCASSLGSAGETQYFGPGTRLLVL.

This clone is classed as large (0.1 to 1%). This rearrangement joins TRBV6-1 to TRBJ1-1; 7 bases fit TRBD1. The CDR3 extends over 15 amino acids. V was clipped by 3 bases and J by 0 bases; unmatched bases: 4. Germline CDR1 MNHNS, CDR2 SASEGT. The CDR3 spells CASSEMGQMNTEAFF. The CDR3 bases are TGTGCCAGCAGTGAGATGGGACAGATGAACACTGAAGCTTTCTTT.

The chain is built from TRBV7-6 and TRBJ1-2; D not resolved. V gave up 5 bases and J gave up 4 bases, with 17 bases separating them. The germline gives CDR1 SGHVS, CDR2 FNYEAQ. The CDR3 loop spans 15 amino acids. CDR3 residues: CASSPALQISYGYTF. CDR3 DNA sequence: TGTGCCAGCAGCCCCGCGCTGCAAATTTCCTATGGCTACACCTTC.

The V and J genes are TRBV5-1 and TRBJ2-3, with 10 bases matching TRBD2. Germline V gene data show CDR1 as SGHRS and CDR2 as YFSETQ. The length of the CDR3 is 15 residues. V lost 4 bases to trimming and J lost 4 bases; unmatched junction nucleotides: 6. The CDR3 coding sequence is TGCGCCAGCAGCCTAGCGGGAGAGATCGCAGATACGCAGTATTTT. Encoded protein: CASSLAGEIADTQYF.

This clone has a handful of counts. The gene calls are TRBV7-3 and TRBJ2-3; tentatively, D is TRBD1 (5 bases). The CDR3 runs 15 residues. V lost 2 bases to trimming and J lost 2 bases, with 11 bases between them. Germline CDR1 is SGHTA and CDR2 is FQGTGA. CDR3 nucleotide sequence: TGTGCCAGCAGCTTATTTTCGACAGACACAGATACGCAGTATTTT. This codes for CASSLFSTDTDTQYF.

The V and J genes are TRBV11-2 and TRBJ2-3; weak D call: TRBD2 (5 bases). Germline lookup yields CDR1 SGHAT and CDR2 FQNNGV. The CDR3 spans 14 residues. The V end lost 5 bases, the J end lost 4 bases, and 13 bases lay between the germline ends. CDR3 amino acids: CASSPDSTADTQYF. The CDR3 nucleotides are TGTGCCAGCAGCCCGGACTCGACCGCAGATACGCAGTATTTT.

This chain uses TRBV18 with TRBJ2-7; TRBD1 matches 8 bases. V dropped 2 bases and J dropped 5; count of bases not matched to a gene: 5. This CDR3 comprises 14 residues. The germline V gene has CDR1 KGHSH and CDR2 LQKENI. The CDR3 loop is CASSPSGGGNEQYF. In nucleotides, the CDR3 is TGTGCCAGCTCACCATCAGGGGGCGGGAACGAGCAGTACTTC.

In DNA form, the CDR3 reads TGTGCCAGCAGCCCAGGGTCCGGGCAGCCCCAGCATTTT. The encoded protein is CASSPGSGQPQHF. The genes are TRBV11-2 and TRBJ1-5; the D gene is possibly TRBD1 (5 bases). Germline assignment: CDR1 SGHAT and CDR2 FQNNGV. The CDR3 spans 13 residues. Trimming took 5 bases from V and 7 from J, leaving 12 bases between them. Full variable domain (outside the CDR3, taken from reference TRBV11-2 and TRBJ1-5): EAGVAQSPRYKIIEKRQSVAFWCNPISGHATLYWYQQILGQGPKLLIQFQNNGVVDDSQLPKDRFSAERLKGVDSTLKIQPAKLEDSAVYLCASSPGSGQPQHFGDGTRLSIL.

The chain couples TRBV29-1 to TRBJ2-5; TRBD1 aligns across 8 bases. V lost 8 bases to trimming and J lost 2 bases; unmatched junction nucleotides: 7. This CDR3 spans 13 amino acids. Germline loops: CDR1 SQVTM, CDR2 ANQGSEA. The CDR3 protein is CSTQGAGQETQYF. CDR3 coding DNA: TGCAGCACCCAGGGGGCGGGGCAAGAGACCCAGTACTTC. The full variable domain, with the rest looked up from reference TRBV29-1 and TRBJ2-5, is SAVISQKPSRDICQRGTSLTIQCQVDSQVTMMFWYRQQPGQSLTLIATANQGSEATYESGFVIDKFPISRPNLTFSTLTVSNMSPEDSSIYLCSTQGAGQETQYFGPGTRLLVL.

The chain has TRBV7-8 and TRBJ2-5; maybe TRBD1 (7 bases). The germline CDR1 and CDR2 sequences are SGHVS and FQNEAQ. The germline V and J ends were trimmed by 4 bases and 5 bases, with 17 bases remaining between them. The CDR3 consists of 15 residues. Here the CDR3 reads CASSSRQGGEETQYF. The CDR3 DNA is TGTGCCAGCAGCTCCCGTCAGGGGGGAGAGGAGACCCAGTACTTC. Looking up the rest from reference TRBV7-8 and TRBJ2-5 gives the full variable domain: GAGVSQSPRYKVAKRGQDVALRCDPISGHVSLFWYQQALGQGPEFLTYFQNEAQLDKSGLPSDRFFAERPEGSVSTLKIQRTQQEDSAVYLCASSSRQGGEETQYFGPGTRLLVL.

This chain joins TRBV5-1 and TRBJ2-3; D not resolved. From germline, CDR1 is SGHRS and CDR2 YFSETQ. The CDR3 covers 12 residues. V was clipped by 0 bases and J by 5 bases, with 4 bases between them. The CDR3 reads CASSLGRDTQYF. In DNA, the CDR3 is TGCGCCAGCAGCTTGGGGAGAGATACGCAGTATTTT. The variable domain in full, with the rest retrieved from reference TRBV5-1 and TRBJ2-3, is KAGVTQTPRYLIKTRGQQVTLSCSPISGHRSVSWYQQTPGQGLQFLFEYFSETQRNKGNFPGRFSGRQFSNSRSEMNVSTLELGDSALYLCASSLGRDTQYFGPGTRLTVL.

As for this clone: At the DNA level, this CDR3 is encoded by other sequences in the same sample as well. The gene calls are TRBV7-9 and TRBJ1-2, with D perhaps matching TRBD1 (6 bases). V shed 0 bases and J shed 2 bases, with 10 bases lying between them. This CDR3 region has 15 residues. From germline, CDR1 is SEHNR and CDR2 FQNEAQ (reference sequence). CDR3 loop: CASSLAAGANYGYTF. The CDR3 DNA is TGTGCCAGCAGCTTAGCGGCAGGGGCCAACTATGGCTACACCTTC. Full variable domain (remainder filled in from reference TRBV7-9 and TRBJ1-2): DTGVSQNPRHKITKRGQNVTFRCDPISEHNRLYWYRQTLGQGPEFLTYFQNEAQLEKSRLLSDRFSAERPKGSFSTLEIQRTEQGDSAMYLCASSLAAGANYGYTFGSGTRLTVV.

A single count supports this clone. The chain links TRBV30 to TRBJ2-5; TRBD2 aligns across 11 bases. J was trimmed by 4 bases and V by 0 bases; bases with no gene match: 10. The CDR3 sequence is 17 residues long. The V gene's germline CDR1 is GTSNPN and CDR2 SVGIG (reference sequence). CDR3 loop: CAWSVGLAGGPGETQYF. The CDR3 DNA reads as TGTGCCTGGAGTGTAGGCCTAGCGGGAGGACCGGGAGAGACCCAGTACTTC.

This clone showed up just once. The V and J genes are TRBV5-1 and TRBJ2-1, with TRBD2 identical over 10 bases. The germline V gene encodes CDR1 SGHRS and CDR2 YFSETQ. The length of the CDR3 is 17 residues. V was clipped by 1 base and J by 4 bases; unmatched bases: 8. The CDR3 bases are TGCGCCAGCAGCTTGTTGACTAGCGGGTTTCGATACAATGAGCAGTTCTTC. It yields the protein CASSLLTSGFRYNEQFF.

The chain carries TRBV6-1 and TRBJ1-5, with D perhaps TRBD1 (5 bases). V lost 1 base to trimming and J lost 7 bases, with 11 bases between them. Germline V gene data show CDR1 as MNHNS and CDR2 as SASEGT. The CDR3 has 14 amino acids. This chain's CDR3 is CASSEGGVRQPQHF. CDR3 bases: TGTGCCAGCAGTGAAGGGGGGGTACGGCAGCCCCAGCATTTT.

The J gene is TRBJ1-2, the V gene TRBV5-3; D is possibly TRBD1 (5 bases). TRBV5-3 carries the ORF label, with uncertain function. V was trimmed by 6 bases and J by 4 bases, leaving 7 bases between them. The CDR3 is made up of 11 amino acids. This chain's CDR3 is CARTGGYGYTF. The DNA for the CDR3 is TGTGCCAGAACGGGGGGCTATGGCTACACCTTC.

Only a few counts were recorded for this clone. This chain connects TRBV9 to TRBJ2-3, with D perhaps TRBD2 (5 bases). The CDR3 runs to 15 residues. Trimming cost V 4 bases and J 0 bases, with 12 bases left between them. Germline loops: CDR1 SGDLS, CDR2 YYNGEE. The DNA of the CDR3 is TGTGCCAGCAGCCCCGAGACGGGGAGCACAGATACGCAGTATTTT. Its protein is CASSPETGSTDTQYF.

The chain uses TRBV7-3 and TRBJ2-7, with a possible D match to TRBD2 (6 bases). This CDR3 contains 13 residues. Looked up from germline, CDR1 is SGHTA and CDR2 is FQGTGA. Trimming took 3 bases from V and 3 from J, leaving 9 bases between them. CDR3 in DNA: TGTGCCAGCAGCTTGAGTAGCGGCTACGAGCAGTACTTC. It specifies CASSLSSGYEQYF.

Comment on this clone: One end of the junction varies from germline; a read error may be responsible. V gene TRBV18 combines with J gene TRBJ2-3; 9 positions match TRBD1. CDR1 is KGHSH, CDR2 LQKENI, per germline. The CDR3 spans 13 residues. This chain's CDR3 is CASKDRGTDTQYF. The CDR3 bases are TGTGCCAGTAAGGACAGGGGCACCGATACGCAGTATTTT.

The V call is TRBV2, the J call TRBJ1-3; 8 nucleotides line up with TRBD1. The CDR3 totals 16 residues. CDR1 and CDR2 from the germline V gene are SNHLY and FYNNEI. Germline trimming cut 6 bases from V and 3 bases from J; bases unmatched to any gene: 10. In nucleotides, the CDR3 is TGTGCCAGCAGCCTGACAGGGGTCGTTGGTGGAAACACCATATATTTT. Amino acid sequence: CASSLTGVVGGNTIYF.

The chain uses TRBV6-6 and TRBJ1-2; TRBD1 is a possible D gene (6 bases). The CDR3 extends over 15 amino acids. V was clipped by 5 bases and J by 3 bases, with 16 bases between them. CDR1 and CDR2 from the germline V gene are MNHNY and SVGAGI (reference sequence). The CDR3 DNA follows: TGTGCCAGCAGTCCATATACAGGGATTCACTATGGCTACACCTTC. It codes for CASSPYTGIHYGYTF.

The CDR3 region has the DNA TGTGCCAGCAGCGACGGGACTGCAGTTTACTACGAGCAGTACTTC. It is translated as CASSDGTAVYYEQYF. The rearrangement links TRBV6-1 to TRBJ2-7, with D perhaps TRBD2 (6 bases). The germline gives CDR1 MNHNS, CDR2 SASEGT. Trimming removed 6 bases from V and 3 bases from J, with 18 bases in between. This CDR3 is built from 15 residues.

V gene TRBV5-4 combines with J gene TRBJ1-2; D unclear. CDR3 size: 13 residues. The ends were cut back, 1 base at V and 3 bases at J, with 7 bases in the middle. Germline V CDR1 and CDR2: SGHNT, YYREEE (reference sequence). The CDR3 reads CASSLLRDYGYTF. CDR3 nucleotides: TGTGCCAGCAGCTTGTTGAGGGACTATGGCTACACCTTC.

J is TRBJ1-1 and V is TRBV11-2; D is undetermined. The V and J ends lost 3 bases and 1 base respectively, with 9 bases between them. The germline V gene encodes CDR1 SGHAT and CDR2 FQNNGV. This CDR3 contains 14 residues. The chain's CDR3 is CASSFSPGNTEAFF. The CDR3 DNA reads TGTGCCAGCAGCTTTTCTCCGGGGAACACTGAAGCTTTCTTT.